The 20 T cell receptor beta chains below come from one sample, sequenced in a study of CD8 T cells in ankylosing spondylitis. General study findings and limits: In ankylosing spondylitis blood, a motif of eight highly homologous TCR beta variants appeared characteristic.

No antigen is known for these receptors. Via MiXCR, TCRdb re-called the 5' RACE reads, giving one row per CDR3 protein. The table shows about 340,000 distinct CDR3 sequences, with approximately 8% occurring only once. What was sequenced was blood, either unsorted or a sorted T cell fraction (not recorded which). The receptors were gathered from a male donor with ankylosing spondylitis.

The chain has TRBV6-5 and TRBJ2-2, with TRBD1 as a possible D gene (6 bases). CDR3 length equals 14 residues. Trimming cost V 4 bases and J 6 bases, with 12 bases left between them. Germline lookup yields CDR1 MNHEY and CDR2 SVGAGI. The chain's CDR3 is CASSLSGVAGELFF. DNA of the CDR3: TGTGCCAGCAGTTTATCAGGGGTGGCCGGGGAGCTGTTTTTT.

The table lists this clonotype with a few counts. J is TRBJ2-5 and V is TRBV7-3; 7 nucleotides match TRBD1. CDR3 length equals 13 residues. The V and J ends lost 4 bases and 7 bases, in that order; junction bases with no gene match: 6. CDR1 is SGHTA, CDR2 FQGTGA, per germline. The CDR3 protein is CASSSGTEGTQYF. CDR3 in DNA: TGTGCCAGCAGCTCCGGGACAGAAGGGACCCAGTACTTC. The full variable domain, in which reference TRBV7-3 and TRBJ2-5 provide the parts outside the CDR3, is GAGVSQTPSNKVTEKGKYVELRCDPISGHTALYWYRQSLGQGPEFLIYFQGTGAADDSGLPNDRFFAVRPEGSVSTLKIQRTERGDSAVYLCASSSGTEGTQYFGPGTRLLVL.

Comments on this clonotype: Sequence at one end of the junction differs from germline and may be a read error. This chain connects TRBV18 to TRBJ1-6, with a possible D match to TRBD1 (6 bases). CDR3 size: 15 residues. Germline CDR1 and CDR2: KGHSH and LQKENI. The CDR3 DNA reads TGTGCCAGCTCACCGGACAGCCCTTACAGGTCACCCTTCCACTTT. This gives the protein CASSPDSPYRSPFHF.

This clonotype was observed at least ten times. The genes are TRBV3-1 and TRBJ2-1, with 7 bases lining up with TRBD2. Germline CDR1 is LGHDT and CDR2 is YNNKEL (reference sequence). Trimming cost V 2 bases and J 10 bases; bases outside gene matches: 14. The CDR3 runs 16 residues. This chain's CDR3 is CASSQSPSGLIWEQFF. CDR3 DNA sequence: TGTGCCAGCAGCCAATCACCTAGCGGCCTGATATGGGAGCAGTTCTTC.

This clonotype appeared many times. This chain connects TRBV4-1 to TRBJ2-1; 8 bases agree with TRBD2. Germline CDR1 reads MGHRA; CDR2 reads YSYEKL. V dropped 2 bases and J dropped 8; count of bases not matched to a gene: 11. This CDR3 region has 16 residues. CDR3 sequence (DNA): TGCGCCAGCAGCCAACCGGGACTAGGATTTGGGGATGAGCAGTTCTTC. The encoded protein is CASSQPGLGFGDEQFF.

This clonotype has more than one count but fewer than ten. The chain uses TRBV12-3 or TRBV12-4 and TRBJ2-5; D is unclear. The CDR3 spans 12 residues. V was pared by 8 bases and J by 5 bases, with 12 bases between. The CDR3 spells CASGESRETQYF. DNA of the CDR3: TGTGCCAGCGGCGAATCCCGGGAGACCCAGTACTTC.

This clonotype was observed many times. J is TRBJ2-7 and V is TRBV2; D may correspond to TRBD1 or TRBD2 (5 bases each). This CDR3 is 15 amino acids long. The germline gives CDR1 SNHLY, CDR2 FYNNEI. V dropped 6 bases and J dropped 2 bases, with 17 bases sitting between them. CDR3 DNA: TGTGCCAGCAGGTCTCCCGGGACGGACGCCTACGAGCAGTACTTC. This codes for CASRSPGTDAYEQYF. Variable domain in full (rest from reference TRBV2 and TRBJ2-7): EPEVTQTPSHQVTQMGQEVILRCVPISNHLYFYWYRQILGQKVEFLVSFYNNEISEKSEIFDDQFSVERPDGSNFTLKIRSTKLEDSAMYFCASRSPGTDAYEQYFGPGTRLTVT.

V is TRBV4-2 and J is TRBJ2-5; 9 bases fit TRBD2. The CDR3 has 16 amino acids. Germline CDR1 and CDR2: LGHNA and YNFKEQ. V shed 4 bases and J 10 bases; nucleotides not matched to a gene: 16. CDR3 protein: CASSPTSLAGGVGQYF. CDR3 nucleotides: TGTGCCAGCAGCCCTACCTCCTTGGCGGGAGGGGTTGGCCAGTACTTC.

This clonotype was observed a handful of times. The J gene is TRBJ2-1, the V gene TRBV3-1, with 9 bases that match TRBD2. V shed 6 bases, J shed 5 bases, and the junction held 11 bases outside the gene matches. This CDR3 has 16 residues. Germline CDR1 and CDR2: LGHDT and YNNKEL (reference sequence). The CDR3: CASRTSGGPLDNEQFF. The CDR3 coding sequence is TGTGCCAGCAGGACTAGCGGCGGGCCTCTAGACAATGAGCAGTTCTTC.

The chain uses TRBV5-1 and TRBJ2-2; possible D gene TRBD1, 5 bases. The CDR3 is made up of 16 amino acids. From germline, CDR1 is SGHRS and CDR2 YFSETQ. Trimming shortened V by 5 bases and J by 2 bases, and 16 bases separated the two germline ends. The CDR3 protein is CASSSGQSLNTGELFF. CDR3 bases: TGCGCCAGCAGTTCAGGGCAGTCACTAAACACCGGGGAGCTGTTTTTT.

This clonotype was picked up many times. The V gene is TRBV28, the J gene TRBJ1-1, with unresolved D. The germline V gene has CDR1 MDHEN and CDR2 SYDVKM. The ends were cut back, 1 base at V and 0 bases at J, with 6 bases in the middle. The CDR3 is made up of 14 amino acids. The CDR3 coding sequence is TGTGCCAGCAGTTTATTCGAGATGAACACTGAAGCTTTCTTT. It translates to CASSLFEMNTEAFF.

The chain is built from TRBV7-2 and TRBJ1-2; 10 nucleotides align to TRBD1. There are 16 residues in the CDR3. Trimming at V came to 5 bases and at J to 2 bases, leaving 8 bases not matched to a gene. Germline CDR1 and CDR2: SGHTA and FQGNSA. In DNA, the CDR3 is TGTGCCAGCAGCCGCTCCGGGACAGGGGAAAACTATGGCTACACCTTC. As protein: CASSRSGTGENYGYTF.

In this sample, this clonotype turned up a few times. This sequence joins TRBV18 and TRBJ2-2; D is possibly TRBD2 (6 bases). Trimming removed 1 base at V and 2 bases at J, with 8 bases between. The CDR3 has 15 residues. CDR1 is KGHSH, CDR2 LQKENI, per germline. Here the CDR3 DNA reads TGTGCCAGCTCACCACTGCGGGAAAACACCGGGGAGCTGTTTTTT. As protein: CASSPLRENTGELFF.

The sample holds many counts of this clonotype. Compared with germline, one end of the junction differs, possibly owing to a read error. The chain joins TRBV20-1 to TRBJ2-1, with D hard to call. The CDR3 length is 15 residues. Per germline, CDR1 DFQATT and CDR2 SNEGSKA (reference sequence). CDR3 amino acids: CSAWSGASSSNEQFF. CDR3 coding DNA: TGCAGTGCTTGGTCAGGCGCTTCCTCCTCCAATGAGCAGTTCTTC.

V is TRBV28 and J is TRBJ2-3; D gene uncertain. The V end lost 6 bases, the J end lost 2 bases, and 9 bases lay between the germline ends. The CDR3 sequence is 13 residues long. Looked up from germline, CDR1 is MDHEN and CDR2 is SYDVKM. This CDR3 is CASSTPDTDTQYF. DNA of the CDR3: TGTGCCAGCAGCACCCCCGACACAGATACGCAGTATTTT.

This clonotype showed up many times. The rearrangement links TRBV2 to TRBJ2-1; maybe TRBD1 (6 bases). The germline V gene has CDR1 SNHLY and CDR2 FYNNEI. V lost 6 bases, J lost 0 bases, and 15 bases lay in between. This CDR3 has 16 residues. The DNA for the CDR3 is TGTGCCAGCAGGAACAGGGCAGGTAGCTCCTACAATGAGCAGTTCTTC. Its protein is CASRNRAGSSYNEQFF.

Only a few counts were recorded for this clonotype. The chain carries TRBV6-2 or TRBV6-3 and TRBJ2-5, with D possibly TRBD1 on 7 matching bases. The CDR3 has 15 residues. From germline, CDR1 is MNHEY and CDR2 SVGEGT. The V end was cut by 2 bases, the J end by 2 bases, with 12 bases between. The CDR3 protein is CASSYAGQNQETQYF. The CDR3 DNA reads TGTGCCAGCAGTTACGCGGGACAGAATCAAGAGACCCAGTACTTC.

The chain recombines TRBV28 with TRBJ1-5; D call uncertain. Trimming removed 7 bases at V and 0 bases at J, with 4 bases between. CDR1 MDHEN and CDR2 SYDVKM come from the germline V gene. This CDR3 contains 12 residues. CDR3 in DNA: TGTGCCAGCAAAGATAGCAATCAGCCCCAGCATTTT. It translates to CASKDSNQPQHF.

The J gene is TRBJ2-2, the V gene TRBV4-3; 9 bases map to TRBD1. Germline loops: CDR1 LGHNA, CDR2 YSLEER. The CDR3 is 15 residues long. V lost 4 bases and J lost 5; bases outside the gene matches: 5. In DNA, the CDR3 is TGCGCCAGCAGCCTCGGGGACAGGGTAACCGGGGAGCTGTTTTTT. Encoded protein: CASSLGDRVTGELFF.

The CDR3 DNA reads as TGTGCCACCAGTGATAGGGGGCGGAAGACCCAGTACTTC. Amino acid sequence: CATSDRGRKTQYF. The V call is TRBV24-1, the J call TRBJ2-5, with 7 bases that match TRBD1. This CDR3 has 13 amino acids. Germline V gene lookup returns CDR1 KGHDR and CDR2 SFDVKD. V was pared by 3 bases and J by 6 bases, with 3 bases of the junction left unmatched.